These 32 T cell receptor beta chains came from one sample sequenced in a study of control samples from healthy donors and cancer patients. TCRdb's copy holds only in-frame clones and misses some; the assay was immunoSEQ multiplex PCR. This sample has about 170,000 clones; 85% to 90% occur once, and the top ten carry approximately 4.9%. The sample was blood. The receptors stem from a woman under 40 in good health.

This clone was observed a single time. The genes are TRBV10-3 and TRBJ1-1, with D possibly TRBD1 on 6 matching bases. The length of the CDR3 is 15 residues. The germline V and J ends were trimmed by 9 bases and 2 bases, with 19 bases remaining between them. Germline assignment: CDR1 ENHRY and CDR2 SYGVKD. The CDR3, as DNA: TGTGCCATAAAGGGGGGCGGACGGCCAAACACTGAAGCTTTCTTT. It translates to CAIKGGGRPNTEAFF.

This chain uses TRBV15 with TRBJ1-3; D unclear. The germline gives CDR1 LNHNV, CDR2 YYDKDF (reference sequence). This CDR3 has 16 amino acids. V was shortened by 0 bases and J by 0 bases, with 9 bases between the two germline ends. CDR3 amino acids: CATSRDLRFSGNTIYF. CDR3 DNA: TGTGCCACCAGCAGAGATCTTCGGTTCTCTGGAAACACCATATATTTT.

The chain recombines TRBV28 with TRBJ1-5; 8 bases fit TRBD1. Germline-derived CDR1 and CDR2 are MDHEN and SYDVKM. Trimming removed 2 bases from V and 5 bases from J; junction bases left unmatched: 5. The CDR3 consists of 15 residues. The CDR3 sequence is CASSLGGQAHQPQHF. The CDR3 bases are TGTGCCAGCAGTTTAGGGGGACAGGCCCATCAGCCCCAGCATTTT.

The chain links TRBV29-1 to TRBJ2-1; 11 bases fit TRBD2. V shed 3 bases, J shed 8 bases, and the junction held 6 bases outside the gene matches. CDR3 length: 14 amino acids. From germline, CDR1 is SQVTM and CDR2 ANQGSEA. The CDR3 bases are TGCAGCGTTGATGGCACTAGCGGGAGCGATGAGCAGTTCTTC. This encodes CSVDGTSGSDEQFF.

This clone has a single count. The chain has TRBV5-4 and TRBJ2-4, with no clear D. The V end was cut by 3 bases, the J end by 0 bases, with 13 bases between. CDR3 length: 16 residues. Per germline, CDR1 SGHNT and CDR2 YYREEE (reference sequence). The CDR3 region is CASSYGSGVAKNIQYF. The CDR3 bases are TGTGCCAGCAGCTATGGATCGGGTGTAGCCAAAAACATTCAGTACTTC. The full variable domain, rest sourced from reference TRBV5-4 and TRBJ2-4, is ETGVTQSPTHLIKTRGQQVTLRCSSQSGHNTVSWYQQALGQGPQFIFQYYREEENGRGNFPPRFSGLQFPNYSSELNVNALELDDSALYLCASSYGSGVAKNIQYFGAGTRLSVL.

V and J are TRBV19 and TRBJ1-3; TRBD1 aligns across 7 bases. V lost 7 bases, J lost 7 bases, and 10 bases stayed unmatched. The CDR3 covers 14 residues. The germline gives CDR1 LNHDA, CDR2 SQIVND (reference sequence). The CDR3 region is CASIPRQGRNTIYF. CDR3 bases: TGTGCCAGTATCCCCAGACAGGGCCGGAACACCATATATTTT.

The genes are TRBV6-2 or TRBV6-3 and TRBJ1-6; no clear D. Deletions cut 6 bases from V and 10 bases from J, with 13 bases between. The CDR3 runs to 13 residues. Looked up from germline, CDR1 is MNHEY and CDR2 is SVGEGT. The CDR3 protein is CASSLSLRSPLHF. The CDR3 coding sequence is TGTGCCAGCAGCTTGTCGTTGCGCTCACCCCTCCACTTT.

The CDR3 is CASSLTGARETQYF. DNA for the CDR3: TGTGCCAGCAGCCTTACCGGGGCGAGGGAGACCCAGTACTTC. The chain links TRBV3-1 (or the pseudogene TRBV3-2) to TRBJ2-5, with D perhaps matching TRBD1 or TRBD2 (5 bases each). Trimming took 4 bases from V and 5 from J, leaving 14 bases between them. There are 14 residues in the CDR3. The germline CDR1 and CDR2 sequences are LGHDT and YNNKEL (reference sequence).

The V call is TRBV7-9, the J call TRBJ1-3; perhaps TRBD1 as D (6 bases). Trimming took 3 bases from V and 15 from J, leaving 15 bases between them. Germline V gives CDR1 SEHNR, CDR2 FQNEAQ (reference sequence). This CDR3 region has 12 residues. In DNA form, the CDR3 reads TGTGCCAGCAGCTTTACCGAGGGACACGCATATTTT. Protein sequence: CASSFTEGHAYF.

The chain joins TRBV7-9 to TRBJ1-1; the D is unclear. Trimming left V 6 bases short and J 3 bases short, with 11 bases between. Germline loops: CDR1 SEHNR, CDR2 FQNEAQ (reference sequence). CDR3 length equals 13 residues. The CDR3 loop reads CASRLSEDTEAFF. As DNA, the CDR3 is TGTGCCAGCAGGCTCAGTGAAGACACTGAAGCTTTCTTT.

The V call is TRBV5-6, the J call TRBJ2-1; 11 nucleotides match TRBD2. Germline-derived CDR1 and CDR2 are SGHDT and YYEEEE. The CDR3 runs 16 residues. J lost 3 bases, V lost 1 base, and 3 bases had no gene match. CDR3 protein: CASSLTSGGFYNEQFF. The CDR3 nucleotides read TGTGCCAGCAGCTTGACTAGCGGGGGATTCTACAATGAGCAGTTCTTC. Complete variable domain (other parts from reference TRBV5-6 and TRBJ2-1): DAGVTQSPTHLIKTRGQQVTLRCSPKSGHDTVSWYQQALGQGPQFIFQYYEEEERQRGNFPDRFSGHQFPNYSSELNVNALLLGDSALYLCASSLTSGGFYNEQFFGPGTRLTVL.

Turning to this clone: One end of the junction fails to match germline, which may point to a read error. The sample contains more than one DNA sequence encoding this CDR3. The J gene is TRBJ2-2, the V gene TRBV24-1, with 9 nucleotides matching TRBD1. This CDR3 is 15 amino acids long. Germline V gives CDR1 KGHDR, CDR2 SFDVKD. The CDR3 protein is CATSDPDRGTGELFF. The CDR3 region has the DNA TGTGCCACCAGTGACCCGGACAGGGGCACCGGAGAGCTGTTTTTT.

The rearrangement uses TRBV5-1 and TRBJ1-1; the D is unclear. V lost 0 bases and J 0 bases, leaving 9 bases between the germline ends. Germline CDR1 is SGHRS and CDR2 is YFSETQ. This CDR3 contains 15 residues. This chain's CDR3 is CASSLDVVMNTEAFF. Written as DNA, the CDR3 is TGCGCCAGCAGCTTGGATGTGGTCATGAACACTGAAGCTTTCTTT.

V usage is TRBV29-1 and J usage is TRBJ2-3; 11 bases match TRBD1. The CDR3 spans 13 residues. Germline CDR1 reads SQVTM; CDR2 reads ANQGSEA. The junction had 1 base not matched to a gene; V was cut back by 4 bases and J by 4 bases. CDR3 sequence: CSVGGQGADTQYF. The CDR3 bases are TGCAGCGTTGGGGGACAGGGGGCAGATACGCAGTATTTT.

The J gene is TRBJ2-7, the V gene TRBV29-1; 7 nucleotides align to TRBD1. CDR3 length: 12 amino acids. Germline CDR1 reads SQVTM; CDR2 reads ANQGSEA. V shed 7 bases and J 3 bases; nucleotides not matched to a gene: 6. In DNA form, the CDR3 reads TGCAGCGCATGGACAGGAGACTACGAGCAGTACTTC. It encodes CSAWTGDYEQYF.

The CDR3 DNA reads TGTGCCAGCAGTTACTCGTCCAGTTACCAAGAGACCCAGTACTTC. It encodes CASSYSSSYQETQYF. The gene calls are TRBV6-6 and TRBJ2-5; the D is unclear. V was cut by 0 bases and J by 0 bases, with 8 bases left in between. Looked up from germline, CDR1 is MNHNY and CDR2 is SVGAGI (reference sequence). This CDR3 is 15 amino acids long.

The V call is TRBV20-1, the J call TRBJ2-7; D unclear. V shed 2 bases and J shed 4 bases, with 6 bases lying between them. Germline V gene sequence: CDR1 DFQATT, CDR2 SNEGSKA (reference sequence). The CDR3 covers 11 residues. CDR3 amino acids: CSARMGYEQYV. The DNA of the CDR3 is TGCAGTGCTAGAATGGGTTACGAGCAGTACGTC.

This chain's CDR3 is CATSKDFRVGGAFF. The CDR3 region has the DNA TGTGCCACCAGCAAGGATTTCAGGGTTGGCGGAGCTTTCTTT. The chain combines TRBV15 with TRBJ1-1; TRBD1 might be the D (5 bases). The V end was cut by 4 bases, the J end by 10 bases, with 19 bases between. From germline, CDR1 is LNHNV and CDR2 YYDKDF (reference sequence). The CDR3 runs to 14 residues. Filled out from reference TRBV15 and TRBJ1-1, the complete variable domain reads DAMVIQNPRYQVTQFGKPVTLSCSQTLNHNVMYWYQQKSSQAPKLLFHYYDKDFNNEADTPDNFQSRRPNTSFCFLDIRSPGLGDTAMYLCATSKDFRVGGAFFGQGTRLTVV.

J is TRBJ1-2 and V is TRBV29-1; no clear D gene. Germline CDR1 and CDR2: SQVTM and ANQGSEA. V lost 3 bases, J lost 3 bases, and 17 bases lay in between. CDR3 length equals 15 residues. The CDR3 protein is CSVDSSGGEHYGYTF. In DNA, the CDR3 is TGCAGCGTTGATAGTTCTGGCGGGGAGCACTATGGCTACACCTTC. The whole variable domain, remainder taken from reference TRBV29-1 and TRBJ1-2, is SAVISQKPSRDICQRGTSLTIQCQVDSQVTMMFWYRQQPGQSLTLIATANQGSEATYESGFVIDKFPISRPNLTFSTLTVSNMSPEDSSIYLCSVDSSGGEHYGYTFGSGTRLTVV.

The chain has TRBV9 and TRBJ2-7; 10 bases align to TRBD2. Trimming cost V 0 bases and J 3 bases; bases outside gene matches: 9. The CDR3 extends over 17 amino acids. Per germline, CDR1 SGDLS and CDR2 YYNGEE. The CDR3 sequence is CASSVGSGSGRNYEQYF. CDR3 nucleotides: TGTGCCAGCAGCGTAGGTTCAGGTAGCGGGAGGAACTACGAGCAGTACTTC.

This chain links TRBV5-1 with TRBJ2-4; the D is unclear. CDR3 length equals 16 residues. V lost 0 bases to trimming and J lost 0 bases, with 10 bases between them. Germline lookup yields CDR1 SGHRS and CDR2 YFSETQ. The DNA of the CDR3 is TGCGCCAGCAGCTTGGAAGGCGCCCGAGCCAAAAACATTCAGTACTTC. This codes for CASSLEGARAKNIQYF. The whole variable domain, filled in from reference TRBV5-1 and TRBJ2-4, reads KAGVTQTPRYLIKTRGQQVTLSCSPISGHRSVSWYQQTPGQGLQFLFEYFSETQRNKGNFPGRFSGRQFSNSRSEMNVSTLELGDSALYLCASSLEGARAKNIQYFGAGTRLSVL.

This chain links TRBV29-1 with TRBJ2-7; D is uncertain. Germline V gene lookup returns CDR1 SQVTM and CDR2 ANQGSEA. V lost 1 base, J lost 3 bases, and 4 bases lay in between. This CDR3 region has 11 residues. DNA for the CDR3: TGCAGCGTTGAAGTCTACTACGAGCAGTACTTC. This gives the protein CSVEVYYEQYF.

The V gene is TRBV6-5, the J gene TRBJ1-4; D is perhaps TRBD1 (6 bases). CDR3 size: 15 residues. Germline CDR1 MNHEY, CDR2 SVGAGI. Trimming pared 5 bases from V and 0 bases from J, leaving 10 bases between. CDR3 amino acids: CASSTGLPTNEKLFF. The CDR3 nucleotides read TGTGCCAGCAGTACAGGGCTTCCAACTAATGAAAAACTGTTTTTT.

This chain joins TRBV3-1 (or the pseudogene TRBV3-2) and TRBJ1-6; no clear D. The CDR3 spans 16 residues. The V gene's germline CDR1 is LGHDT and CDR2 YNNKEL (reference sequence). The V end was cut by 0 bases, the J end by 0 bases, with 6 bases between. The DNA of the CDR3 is TGTGCCAGCAGCCAAGAGGGGAGCTCCTATAATTCACCCCTCCACTTT. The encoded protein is CASSQEGSSYNSPLHF.

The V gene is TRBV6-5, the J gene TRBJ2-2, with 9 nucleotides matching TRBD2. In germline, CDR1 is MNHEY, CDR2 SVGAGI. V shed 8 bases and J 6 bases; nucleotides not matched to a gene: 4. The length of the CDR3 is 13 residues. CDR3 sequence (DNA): TGTGCCAGCGCGGGACTAGCAGCCGGGGAGCTGTTTTTT. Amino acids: CASAGLAAGELFF.

CDR3 nucleotide sequence: TGTGCCAGCAGGCCCGGGACAGGGAATGGCTACACCTTC. This codes for CASRPGTGNGYTF. The chain has TRBV7-9 and TRBJ1-2; 9 nucleotides line up with TRBD1. Germline V lookup: CDR1 SEHNR, CDR2 FQNEAQ (reference sequence). Trimming took 6 bases from V and 6 from J; bases not matched to a gene: 5. The CDR3 has 13 residues.

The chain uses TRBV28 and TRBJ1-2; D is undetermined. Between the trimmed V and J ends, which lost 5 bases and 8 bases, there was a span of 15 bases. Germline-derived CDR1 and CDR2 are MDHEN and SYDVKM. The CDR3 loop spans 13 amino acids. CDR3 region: CASSLPGSGGYTF. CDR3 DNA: TGTGCCAGCAGTCTACCCGGGAGCGGGGGCTACACCTTC.

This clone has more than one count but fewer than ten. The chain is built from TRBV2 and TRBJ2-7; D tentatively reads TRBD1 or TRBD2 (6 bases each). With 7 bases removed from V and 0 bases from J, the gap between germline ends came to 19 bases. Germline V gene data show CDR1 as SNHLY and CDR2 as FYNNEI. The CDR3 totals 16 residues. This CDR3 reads CASTPVGGSYSYEQYV. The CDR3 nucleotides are TGTGCCAGCACCCCGGTGGGGGGCTCCTACTCCTACGAGCAGTACGTC.

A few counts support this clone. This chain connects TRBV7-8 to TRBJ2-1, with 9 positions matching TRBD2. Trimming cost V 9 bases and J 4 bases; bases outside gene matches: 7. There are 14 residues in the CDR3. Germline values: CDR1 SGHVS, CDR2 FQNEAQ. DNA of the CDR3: TGTGCCAGTTCCCTAGCGGGAAGGTACAATGAGCAGTTCTTC. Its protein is CASSLAGRYNEQFF.

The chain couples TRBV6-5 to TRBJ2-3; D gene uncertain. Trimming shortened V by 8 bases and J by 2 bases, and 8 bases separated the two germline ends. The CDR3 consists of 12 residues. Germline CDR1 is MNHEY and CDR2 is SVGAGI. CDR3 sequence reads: CASSLITDTQYF. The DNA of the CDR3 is TGTGCCAGCTCTCTCATCACAGATACGCAGTATTTT.

This chain's CDR3 is CASSNRGPRGLFF. The CDR3 DNA reads as TGTGCCAGCAGCAATCGGGGCCCCCGGGGACTGTTTTTT. The rearrangement uses TRBV7-9 and TRBJ1-4, with D possibly being TRBD1 (5 bases). The length of the CDR3 is 13 residues. CDR1 SEHNR and CDR2 FQNEAQ come from the germline V gene (reference sequence). Trimming took 5 bases from V and 13 from J, leaving 17 bases between them.

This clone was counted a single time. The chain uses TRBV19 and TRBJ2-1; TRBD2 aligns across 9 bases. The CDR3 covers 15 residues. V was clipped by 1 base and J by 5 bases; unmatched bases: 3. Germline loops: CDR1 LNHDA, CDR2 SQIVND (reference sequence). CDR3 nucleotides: TGTGCCAGTAGTATAGCCAGCGGGAGGCACAATGAGCAGTTCTTC. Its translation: CASSIASGRHNEQFF.